This T cell receptor beta chain came from a study of early stage breast cancer tumors. Comment on this clone: Its target is unknown.

Using immunoSEQ multiplex PCR, the repertoire was profiled, and TCRdb retains in-frame clones only, with some absent. The repertoire holds about 11,000 clones, around 75% seen once, with 11% to 15% in the top ten. Study-level findings and limits: Tumor and normal breast were distinguished via blood comparison in about 90% of the 16 patients. Compared with adjacent normal breast tissue, tumors showed around 2.7-fold greater T cell density and higher clonality.

The V gene's germline CDR1 is SEHNR and CDR2 FQNEAQ (reference sequence). The CDR3 extends over 15 amino acids. After removal of 6 bases from V and 2 bases from J, the junction contained 7 bases not matched to a gene. Source material: breast tumor tissue. The TCR originated in a person between 65 and 80 years old with breast cancer. The chain couples TRBV7-9 to TRBJ1-2; 9 bases map to TRBD1. CDR3 nucleotides: TGTGCCAGCAGTCTTGCCGGGACAGGGAACTATGGCTACACCTTC. As protein: CASSLAGTGNYGYTF. The whole variable domain, remainder taken from reference TRBV7-9 and TRBJ1-2, is DTGVSQNPRHKITKRGQNVTFRCDPISEHNRLYWYRQTLGQGPEFLTYFQNEAQLEKSRLLSDRFSAERPKGSFSTLEIQRTEQGDSAMYLCASSLAGTGNYGYTFGSGTRLTVV.